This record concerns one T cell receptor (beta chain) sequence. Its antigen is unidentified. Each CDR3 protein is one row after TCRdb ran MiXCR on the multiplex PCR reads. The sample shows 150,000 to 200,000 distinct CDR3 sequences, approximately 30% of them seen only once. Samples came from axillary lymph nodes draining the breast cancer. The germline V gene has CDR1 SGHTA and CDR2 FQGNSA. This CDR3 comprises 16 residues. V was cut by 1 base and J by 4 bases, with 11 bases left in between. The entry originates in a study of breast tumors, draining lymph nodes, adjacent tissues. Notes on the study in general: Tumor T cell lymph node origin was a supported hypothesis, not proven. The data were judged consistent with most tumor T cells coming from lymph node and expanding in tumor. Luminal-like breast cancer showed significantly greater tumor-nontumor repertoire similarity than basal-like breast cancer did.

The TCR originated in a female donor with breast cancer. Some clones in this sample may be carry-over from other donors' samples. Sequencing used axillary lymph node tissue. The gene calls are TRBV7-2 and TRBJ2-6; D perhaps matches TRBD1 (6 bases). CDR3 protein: CASSLVRGGGANVLTF. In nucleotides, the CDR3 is TGTGCCAGCAGCTTAGTCAGGGGTGGAGGGGCCAACGTCCTGACTTTC. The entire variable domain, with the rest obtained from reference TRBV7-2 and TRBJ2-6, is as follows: GAGVSQSPSNKVTEKGKDVELRCDPISGHTALYWYRQSLGQGLEFLIYFQGNSAPDKSGLPSDRFSAERTGGSVSTLTIQRTQQEDSAVYLCASSLVRGGGANVLTFGAGSRLTVL.